The clone carrying this T cell receptor beta chain has a handful of counts. Its matching antigen is unknown. The CDR3 loop spans 15 amino acids. With 7 bases clipped from V and 4 bases from J, the junction kept 7 bases outside the gene matches. Germline values: CDR1 MNHNS, CDR2 SASEGT. The sample comes from a study of T cells in Graves' hyperthyroidism and ophthalmopathy. Study-wide context: Peripheral blood draws took place at initial diagnosis, ahead of any treatment.

TCR beta CDR3 regions were amplified from RNA transcripts. The HTBI primer set served for first-round RT-PCR of the TCR CDR3. MiXCR was run by TCRdb on the multiplex PCR reads, yielding one entry per CDR3 protein. The data hold around 390,000 distinct CDR3 sequences, with approximately 14% observed a single time. The study's findings and limits: The majority of expanded thyroid clonotypes above 0.001 also appeared in blood.

Together with thyroid ultrasound, orbital computed tomography, serum thyroxine and TRAb, clinical symptoms were used for diagnoses. This TCR derives from a woman aged 25 to 45 with Graves' ophthalmopathy. V gene TRBV6-1 combines with J gene TRBJ2-3, with 11 bases fitting TRBD2. Sequencing was done on a sample of blood. Here the CDR3 DNA reads TGTGCCAGCACCCTTAGCGGGGGGGCCTCAGATACGCAGTATTTT. It is translated as CASTLSGGASDTQYF.